This T cell receptor (beta chain) emerged from a study of blood T cell repertoires in COVID-19 (dated by TCRdb to 2020 to 2022). Study-level background: Collaborator samples came from the United States, Italy and Spain and covered acute and convalescent phases of COVID-19. Nearly every sample came with metadata listing a de-identified subject ID, COVID-19 status, age in years and sex. Subjects who had been exposed to COVID-19, were actively infected with it, or had recovered from it provided the deeply sampled blood TCRbeta repertoires that made up the dataset. Samples were obtained from the ongoing ImmuneRACE study (first 160 participants) and from about 1,300 subjects provided by 6 global collaborators. The prospective study material was composed of cDNA or gDNA derived from T cells, B-cell-depleted T cells, or PBMCs. The repertoires were released in a freely available public database meant as a resource for research on the immune response to SARS-CoV-2. Where available, HLA class I and class II types were taken from metadata supplied by the sample provider and were not determined by assay-based typing. Results the study describes overall, beyond this receptor: The amount of clinical and demographic metadata varied by source and participant and was provided uncurated.

This clone showed up just a few times. No antigen is known for it. It has no much larger one-base neighbor in the sample; base qualities were not kept. TCRbeta CDR3 regions were amplified from genomic DNA using the immunoSEQ Assay, a bias-controlled multiplex PCR. The study's processing was this. Within the assay, amplification of reference gene primers was used to estimate how many nucleated cells each sample contained. To quantify the absolute abundance of each unique TCRbeta CDR3 rearrangement, sequence reads were collapsed and filtered. For each sample, productive Simpson clonality was calculated by taking the square root of Simpson's diversity index across productive rearrangements. Sourced from immuneACCESS, this table was stored by TCRdb with only in-frame sequences that have V and J called. A share of the clones is absent; for the studies checked, an unresolved V gene accounts for under half, and the remainder has no known explanation. V, J and clone size reflect that table, while D and trimming were determined from the DNA. This sample holds some 15,000 clones; roughly 87% were observed only once. About 50% of the sample rests with the top ten.

The CDR3, from cysteine to phenylalanine, totals 15 residues. Of all the DNA, just the CDR3 is kept, 45 bases in frame from base 1. The germline V gene encodes CDR1 LGHNA and CDR2 YNFKEQ. V ends up 2 bases short and J 10 bases short, with an unmatched junction base count of 8. Each collaborating institution followed its own protocols to collect whole blood in K2EDTA tubes. Collaborator samples were shipped for TCRbeta analysis as frozen whole blood, isolated PBMCs, or DNA extracted from either sample type. The chain is encoded by TRBV4-2 joined to TRBJ1-6; the junction holds 7 bases that match TRBD1. Sequencing was performed on peripheral blood. The clonotype originates from a human donor in a cohort sampled during active COVID-19. This receptor has the CDR3 CASSQSDREGSPLHF. The bases are TGTGCCAGCAGCCAATCTGACAGGGAAGGATCACCCCTCCACTTT.